Described below is a single T cell receptor (beta chain) sequence and its context. Its target is unknown. This CDR3 is built from 14 residues. The ends were cut back, 5 bases at V and 3 bases at J, with 14 bases in the middle. Germline CDR1 SGHRS, CDR2 YFSETQ. This sample is drawn from a study of blood T cells in healthy people across ages. Overall study results and limits: CMV status of donors was not determined, possibly confounding expanded clonotype changes.

A J-beta primer mix and a sample-barcoded 5' primer were used in a second PCR of roughly 6 to 11 cycles. Each cDNA molecule received a tag from a template-switch adaptor that had 12 random nucleotides. TCRdb reprocessed the 5' RACE reads with MiXCR, giving one entry per CDR3 protein. The data show around 1,000,000 distinct CDR3 sequences, with more than 30% seen just once and less than 15% held by the top ten. V usage is TRBV5-1 and J usage is TRBJ1-2; TRBD1 might be the D (6 bases). The source is a man between 18 and 35 years old in good health. Sequencing was done on a sample of blood. The CDR3 nucleotides are TGCGCCAGCAGGGATGGGGGCGAAGACTATGGCTACACCTTC. Its translation: CASRDGGEDYGYTF. The full variable domain, with the rest looked up from reference TRBV5-1 and TRBJ1-2, is KAGVTQTPRYLIKTRGQQVTLSCSPISGHRSVSWYQQTPGQGLQFLFEYFSETQRNKGNFPGRFSGRQFSNSRSEMNVSTLELGDSALYLCASRDGGEDYGYTFGSGTRLTVV.